This section outlines one TCR beta chain sequence together with its context. What it binds is not known. The CDR3 consists of 11 residues. The germline CDR1 and CDR2 sequences are SNHLY and FYNNEI. Trimming took off 8 bases at V and 5 bases at J, with 9 bases between the two ends. Sequencing used immunoSEQ multiplex PCR; TCRdb keeps in-frame clones, though not all of them. The sample has about 29,000 clones, over 90% seen once. The sample originates from a study of T cell responses to AZD1222 COVID-19 vaccine. Whole-study results and caveats: Females made up more of the donors, who were largely white British, and clonal diversity may have come out too low. Nearly half of spike-specific TCRs reportedly go after variant regions that carry no mutations.

The specimen was peripheral blood, collected on day 0 of AZD1222 vaccination. The V and J genes are TRBV2 and TRBJ1-2; D is ambiguous. This TCR was recovered from an adult in good health. CDR3 coding DNA: TGTGCCAGCGAAGGAGGTTATGGCTACACCTTC. Its translation: CASEGGYGYTF. Looking up the rest from reference TRBV2 and TRBJ1-2 gives the full variable domain: EPEVTQTPSHQVTQMGQEVILRCVPISNHLYFYWYRQILGQKVEFLVSFYNNEISEKSEIFDDQFSVERPDGSNFTLKIRSTKLEDSAMYFCASEGGYGYTFGSGTRLTVV.